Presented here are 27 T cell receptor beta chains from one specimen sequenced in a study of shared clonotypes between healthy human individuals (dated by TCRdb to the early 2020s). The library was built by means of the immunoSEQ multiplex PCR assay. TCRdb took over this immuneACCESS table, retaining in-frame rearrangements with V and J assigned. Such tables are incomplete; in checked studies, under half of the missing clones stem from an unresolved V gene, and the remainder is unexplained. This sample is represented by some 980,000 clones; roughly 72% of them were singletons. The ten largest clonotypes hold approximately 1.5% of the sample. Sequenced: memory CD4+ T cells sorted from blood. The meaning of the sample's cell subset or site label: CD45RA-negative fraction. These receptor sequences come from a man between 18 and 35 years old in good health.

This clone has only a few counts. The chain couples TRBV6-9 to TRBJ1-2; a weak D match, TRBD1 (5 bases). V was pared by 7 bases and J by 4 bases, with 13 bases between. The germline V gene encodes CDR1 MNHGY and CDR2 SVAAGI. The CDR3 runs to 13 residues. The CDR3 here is CASTYGTAYGYTF. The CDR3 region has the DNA TGTGCCAGCACCTACGGGACGGCCTATGGCTACACCTTC.

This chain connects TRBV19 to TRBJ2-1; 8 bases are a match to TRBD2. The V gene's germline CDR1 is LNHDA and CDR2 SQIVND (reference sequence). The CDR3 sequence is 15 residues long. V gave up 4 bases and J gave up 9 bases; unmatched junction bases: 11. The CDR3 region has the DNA TGTGCCAGTAGTACCCCCAGCGGGGGCAGAGGTGAGCAGTTCTTC. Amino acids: CASSTPSGGRGEQFF.

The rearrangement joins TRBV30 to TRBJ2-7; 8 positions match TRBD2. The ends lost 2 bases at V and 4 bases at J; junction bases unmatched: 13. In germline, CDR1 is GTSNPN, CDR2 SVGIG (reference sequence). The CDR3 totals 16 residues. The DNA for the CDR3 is TGTGCCTGGAGTCCCGCGACCGGGACTAGGCTGTACGAGCAGTACTTC. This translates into CAWSPATGTRLYEQYF.

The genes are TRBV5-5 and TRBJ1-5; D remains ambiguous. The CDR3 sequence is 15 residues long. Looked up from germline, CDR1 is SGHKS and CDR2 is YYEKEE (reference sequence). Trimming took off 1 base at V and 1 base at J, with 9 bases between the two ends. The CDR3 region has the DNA TGTGCCAGCAGCTTGAACTGGGGAAGCAATCAGCCCCAGCATTTT. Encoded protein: CASSLNWGSNQPQHF.

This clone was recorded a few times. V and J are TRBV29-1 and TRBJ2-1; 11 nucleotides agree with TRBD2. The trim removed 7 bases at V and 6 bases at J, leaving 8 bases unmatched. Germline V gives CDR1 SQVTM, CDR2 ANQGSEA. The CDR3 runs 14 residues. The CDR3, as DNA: TGCAGCGCCGCCGTCGGGACTAGCGGCAATGAGCAGTTCTTC. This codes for CSAAVGTSGNEQFF.

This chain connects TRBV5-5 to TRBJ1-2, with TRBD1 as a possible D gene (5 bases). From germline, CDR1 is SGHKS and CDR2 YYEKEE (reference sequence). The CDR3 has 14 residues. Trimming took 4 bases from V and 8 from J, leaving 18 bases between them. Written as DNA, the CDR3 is TGTGCCAGCAGCGACCTAGGAGGGACTTGGGGCTACACCTTC. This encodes CASSDLGGTWGYTF.

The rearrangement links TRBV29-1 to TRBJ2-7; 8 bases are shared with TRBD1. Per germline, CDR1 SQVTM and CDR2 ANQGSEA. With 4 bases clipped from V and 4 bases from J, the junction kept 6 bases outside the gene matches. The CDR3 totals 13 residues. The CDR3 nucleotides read TGCAGCGTTGGCAGGGGGCTGGAATACGAGCAGTACTTC. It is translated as CSVGRGLEYEQYF.

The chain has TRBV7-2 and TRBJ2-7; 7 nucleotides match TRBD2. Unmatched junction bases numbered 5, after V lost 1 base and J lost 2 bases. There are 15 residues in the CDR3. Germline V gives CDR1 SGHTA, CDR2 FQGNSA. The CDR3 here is CASSLEGGTTYEQYF. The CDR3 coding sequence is TGTGCCAGCAGCTTAGAGGGCGGGACTACCTACGAGCAGTACTTC.

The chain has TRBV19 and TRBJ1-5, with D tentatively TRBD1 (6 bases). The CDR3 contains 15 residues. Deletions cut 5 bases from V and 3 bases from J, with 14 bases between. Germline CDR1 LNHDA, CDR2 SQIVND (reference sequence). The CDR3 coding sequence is TGTGCCAGTAGTGGGGGAGGGGGTGACAATCAGCCCCAGCATTTT. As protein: CASSGGGGDNQPQHF.

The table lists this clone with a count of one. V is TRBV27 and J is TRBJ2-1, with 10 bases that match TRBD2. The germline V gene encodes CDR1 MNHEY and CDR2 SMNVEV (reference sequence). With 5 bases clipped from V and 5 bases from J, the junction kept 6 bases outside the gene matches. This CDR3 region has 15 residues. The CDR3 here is CASSPGLATNNEQFF. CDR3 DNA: TGTGCCAGCAGTCCGGGACTAGCGACAAACAATGAGCAGTTCTTC.

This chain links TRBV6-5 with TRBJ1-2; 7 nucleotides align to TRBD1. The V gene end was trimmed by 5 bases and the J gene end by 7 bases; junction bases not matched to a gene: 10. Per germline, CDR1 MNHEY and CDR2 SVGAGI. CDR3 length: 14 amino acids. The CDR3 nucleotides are TGTGCCAGCAGTAGAATCCGGGACAGACCTGGCTACACCTTC. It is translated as CASSRIRDRPGYTF.

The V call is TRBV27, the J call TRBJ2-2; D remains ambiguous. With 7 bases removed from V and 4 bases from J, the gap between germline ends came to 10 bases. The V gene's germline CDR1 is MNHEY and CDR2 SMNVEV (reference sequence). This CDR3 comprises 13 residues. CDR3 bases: TGTGCCAGCACCCTTTACCCCACCGGGGAGCTGTTTTTT. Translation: CASTLYPTGELFF.

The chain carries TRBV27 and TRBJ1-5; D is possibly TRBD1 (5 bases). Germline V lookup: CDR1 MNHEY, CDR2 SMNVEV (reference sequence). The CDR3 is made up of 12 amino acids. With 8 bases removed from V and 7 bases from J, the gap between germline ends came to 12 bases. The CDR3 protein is CASQGLGQPQHF. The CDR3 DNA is TGTGCCAGCCAGGGATTAGGGCAGCCCCAGCATTTT.

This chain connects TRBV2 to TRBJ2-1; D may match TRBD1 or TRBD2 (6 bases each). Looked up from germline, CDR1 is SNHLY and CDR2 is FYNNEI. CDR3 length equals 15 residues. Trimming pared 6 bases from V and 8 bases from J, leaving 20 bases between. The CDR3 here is CASSRPRGAFHEQFF. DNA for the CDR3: TGTGCCAGCAGCCGACCTAGGGGGGCGTTCCATGAGCAGTTCTTC.

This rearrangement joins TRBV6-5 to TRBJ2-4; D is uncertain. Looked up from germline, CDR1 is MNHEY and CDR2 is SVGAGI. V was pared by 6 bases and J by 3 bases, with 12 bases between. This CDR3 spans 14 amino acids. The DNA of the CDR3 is TGTGCCAGCAGGCCTTCTGGGGACAAAAACATTCAGTACTTC. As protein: CASRPSGDKNIQYF.

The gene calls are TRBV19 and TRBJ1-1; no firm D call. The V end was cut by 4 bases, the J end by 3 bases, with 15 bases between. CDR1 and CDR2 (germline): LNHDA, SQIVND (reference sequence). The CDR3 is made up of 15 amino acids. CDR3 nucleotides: TGTGCCAGTAGTAACACAGCCCCCGGGGACACTGAAGCTTTCTTT. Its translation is CASSNTAPGDTEAFF. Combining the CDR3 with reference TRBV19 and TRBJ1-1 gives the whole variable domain DGGITQSPKYLFRKEGQNVTLSCEQNLNHDAMYWYRQDPGQGLRLIYYSQIVNDFQKGDIAEGYSVSREKKESFPLTVTSAQKNPTAFYLCASSNTAPGDTEAFFGQGTRLTVV.

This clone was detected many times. The CDR3 region has the DNA TGTGCCAGCAGCCCCTTTCGGCGGAACACTGAAGCTTTCTTT. It is translated as CASSPFRRNTEAFF. This rearrangement joins TRBV2 to TRBJ1-1; D unclear. Trimming pared 6 bases from V and 1 base from J, leaving 12 bases between. Germline-derived CDR1 and CDR2 are SNHLY and FYNNEI. The CDR3 contains 14 residues.

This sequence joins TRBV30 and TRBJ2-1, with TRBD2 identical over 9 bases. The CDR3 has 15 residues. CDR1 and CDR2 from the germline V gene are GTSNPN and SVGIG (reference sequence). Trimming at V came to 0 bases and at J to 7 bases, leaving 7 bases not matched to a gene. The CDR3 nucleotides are TGTGCCTGGAGTGTGAATAGCGGGAGAGGGAATGAGCAGTTCTTC. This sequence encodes CAWSVNSGRGNEQFF.

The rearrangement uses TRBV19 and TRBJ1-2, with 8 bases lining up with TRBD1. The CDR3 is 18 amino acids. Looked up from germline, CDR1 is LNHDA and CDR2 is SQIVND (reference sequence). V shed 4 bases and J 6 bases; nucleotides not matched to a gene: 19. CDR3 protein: CASSTHTYTGGRSNGYTF. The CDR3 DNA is TGTGCCAGTAGTACCCATACCTACACAGGGGGGCGATCGAATGGCTACACCTTC.

CDR3 DNA: TGTGCCAGCAGTCGACAGATGAACACTGAAGCTTTCTTT. The encoded protein is CASSRQMNTEAFF. The V call is TRBV28, the J call TRBJ1-1; TRBD1 might be the D (5 bases). V lost 5 bases and J 0 bases, leaving 7 bases between the germline ends. Germline CDR1 is MDHEN and CDR2 is SYDVKM. This CDR3 is built from 13 residues.

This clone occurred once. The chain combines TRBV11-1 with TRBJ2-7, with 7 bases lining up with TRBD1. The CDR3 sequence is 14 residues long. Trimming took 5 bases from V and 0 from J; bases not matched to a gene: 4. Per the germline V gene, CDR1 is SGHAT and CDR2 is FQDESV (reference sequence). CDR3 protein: CASSLGTVSYEQYF. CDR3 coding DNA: TGTGCCAGCAGCCTCGGGACAGTCTCCTACGAGCAGTACTTC.

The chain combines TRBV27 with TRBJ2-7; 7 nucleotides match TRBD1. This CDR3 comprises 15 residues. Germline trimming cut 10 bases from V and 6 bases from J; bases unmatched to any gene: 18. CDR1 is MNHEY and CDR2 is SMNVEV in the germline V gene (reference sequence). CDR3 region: CATHPIGAGGSEQYF. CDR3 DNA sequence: TGTGCCACTCACCCGATTGGGGCAGGGGGAAGCGAGCAGTACTTC.

The CDR3 region has the DNA TGTGCCATCAGCACGGGGTCGGTAACTGAAGCTTTCTTT. This encodes CAISTGSVTEAFF. The chain couples TRBV10-3 to TRBJ1-1; D uncertain. Per germline, CDR1 ENHRY and CDR2 SYGVKD. Trimming cost V 6 bases and J 5 bases, with 13 bases left between them. CDR3 length: 13 amino acids.

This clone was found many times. DNA for the CDR3: TGCGCCAGCAGCCAAGAGGGGGTAAGGGGAACTACGCAGTATTTT. Translating it yields CASSQEGVRGTTQYF. V is TRBV4-1 and J is TRBJ2-3, with D perhaps TRBD1 or TRBD2 (5 bases each). V dropped 0 bases and J dropped 8 bases, with 15 bases sitting between them. This CDR3 has 15 amino acids. Germline values: CDR1 MGHRA, CDR2 YSYEKL.

CDR3 DNA sequence: TGCGCCAAAGCGGGAGCGGCGTACAATGAGCAGTTCTTC. Protein sequence: CAKAGAAYNEQFF. The chain uses TRBV10-1 and TRBJ2-1; TRBD2 agrees at 8 bases. Germline V gene lookup returns CDR1 WNHNN and CDR2 SYGVQD (reference sequence). The CDR3 totals 13 residues. Trimming removed 10 bases from V and 4 bases from J; junction bases left unmatched: 6.

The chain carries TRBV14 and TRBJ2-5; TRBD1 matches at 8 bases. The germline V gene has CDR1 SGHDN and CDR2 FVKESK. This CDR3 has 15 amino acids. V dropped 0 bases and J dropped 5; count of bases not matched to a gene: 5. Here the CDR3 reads CASSQEPGGRETQYF. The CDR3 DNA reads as TGTGCCAGCAGCCAAGAACCAGGGGGCCGGGAGACCCAGTACTTC.

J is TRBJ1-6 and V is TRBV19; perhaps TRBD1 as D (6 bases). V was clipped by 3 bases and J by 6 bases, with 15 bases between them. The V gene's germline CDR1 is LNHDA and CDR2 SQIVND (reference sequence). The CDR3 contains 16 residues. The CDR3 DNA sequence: TGTGCCAGTAGTATTGGACCTGCGGGGGCTAATTCACCCCTCCACTTT. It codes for CASSIGPAGANSPLHF.